Many counts were recorded for the clone carrying this T cell receptor beta chain. This sample was taken from a study of human T cells and chemical hapten exposure. Study-wide background: Sensitization used 2% DPC on approximately 2 cm by approximately 2 cm upper inner arm skin. Weekly administration of diphenylcyclopropenone to the scalp of patients continued throughout the approximately 26-week study.

In TCRdb, the RACE reads were re-called with MiXCR into one record per CDR3 protein. This table has approximately 100,000 distinct CDR3 sequences, 9.5% to 11% appearing once. Time point given: patch test 1, 2 weeks after DPC sensitization. Treatment denoted: therapeutic diphenylcyclopropenone sensitization with weekly scalp DPC. This CDR3 region has 14 residues. The V gene's germline CDR1 is GTSNPN and CDR2 SVGIG (reference sequence). V shed 4 bases and J shed 5 bases, with 17 bases lying between them. The chain employs TRBV30 and TRBJ1-2, with D uncertain. The sequence was obtained from a woman aged 40-49 years with alopecia areata. Some clones in this sample may be carry-over from other donors' samples. The sequenced sample was whole blood, obtained in connection with sensitization to the hapten diphenylcyclopropenone (DPC). The CDR3 loop is CAWTGGSLGYGYTF. DNA of the CDR3: TGTGCCTGGACGGGTGGCAGTTTGGGGTATGGCTACACCTTC.